These T cell receptor beta chains were read from a single sample in a study of blood T cell repertoires in COVID-19. Sequencing used immunoSEQ multiplex PCR; TCRdb keeps in-frame clones, though not all of them. The table has over 250,000 clones, 85% to 90% seen once. The sequenced sample was peripheral blood. The receptors shown here come from a human donor in a cohort sampled during active COVID-19. CDR3s include the opening cysteine and the closing phenylalanine or tryptophan. The D gene is left open where the match is weak. A row's size may be missing; if present it is once, few, many or a size class.

j_call: TRBJ2-5; clone_size: -; v_call: TRBV6-4; d_call: -; cdr3_aa: CASSEAGFGETQYF; cdr3_nt: TGTGCCAGCAGTGAAGCCGGGTTCGGAGAGACCCAGTACTTC
j_call: TRBJ2-3; clone_size: -; v_call: TRBV28; d_call: TRBD1; cdr3_aa: CANRDRGSDTQYF; cdr3_nt: TGTGCCAACCGGGACAGGGGGTCAGATACGCAGTATTTT
j_call: TRBJ2-3; clone_size: -; v_call: TRBV7-2; d_call: TRBD2; cdr3_aa: CASSFTSGSSTDTQYF; cdr3_nt: TGTGCCAGCAGCTTTACTAGCGGGAGTAGCACAGATACGCAGTATTTT
j_call: TRBJ1-1; clone_size: few; v_call: TRBV28; d_call: -; cdr3_aa: CASRFLRFGGAFF; cdr3_nt: TGTGCCAGCAGGTTCTTGCGATTTGGAGGTGCTTTCTTT
j_call: TRBJ1-2; clone_size: -; v_call: TRBV4-3; d_call: TRBD1; cdr3_aa: CASSQDLNRGYYYTF; cdr3_nt: TGCGCCAGCAGCCAAGATTTGAACAGGGGTTATTACTACACCTTC
j_call: TRBJ2-5; clone_size: few; v_call: TRBV5-4; d_call: -; cdr3_aa: CASSLAQGSQTQYF; cdr3_nt: TGTGCCAGCAGCTTGGCACAGGGAAGCCAGACCCAGTACTTC
j_call: TRBJ1-4; clone_size: -; v_call: TRBV6-5; d_call: -; cdr3_aa: CASRGDRPGEKLFF; cdr3_nt: TGTGCCAGCCGAGGTGACAGGCCGGGGGAAAAACTGTTTTTT
j_call: TRBJ1-1; clone_size: -; v_call: TRBV2; d_call: -; cdr3_aa: CASRTRGWLNTEAFF; cdr3_nt: TGTGCCAGCCGAACCAGGGGATGGCTTAACACTGAAGCTTTCTTT
j_call: TRBJ1-6; clone_size: -; v_call: TRBV10-2; d_call: TRBD1; cdr3_aa: CASSRTGSSYNSPLHF; cdr3_nt: TGCGCCAGCAGTCGGACAGGGAGCTCCTATAATTCACCCCTCCACTTT
j_call: TRBJ1-2; clone_size: few; v_call: TRBV30; d_call: TRBD1; cdr3_aa: CAWNGGTGGAGYTF; cdr3_nt: TGTGCCTGGAACGGGGGTACAGGGGGCGCAGGCTACACCTTC
j_call: TRBJ1-2; clone_size: -; v_call: TRBV11-2; d_call: TRBD1; cdr3_aa: CASSLSGTGGSYTF; cdr3_nt: TGTGCCAGCAGCTTATCCGGGACAGGGGGCTCCTACACCTTC
j_call: TRBJ1-1; clone_size: -; v_call: TRBV19; d_call: -; cdr3_aa: CASSMRQMNTEAFF; cdr3_nt: TGTGCCAGTAGTATGCGGCAGATGAACACTGAAGCTTTCTTT
j_call: TRBJ2-3; clone_size: -; v_call: TRBV2; d_call: TRBD2; cdr3_aa: CASSESGRRADTQYF; cdr3_nt: TGTGCCAGCAGTGAGAGCGGGAGAAGGGCAGATACGCAGTATTTT
j_call: TRBJ2-5; clone_size: few; v_call: TRBV7-9; d_call: TRBD2; cdr3_aa: CASSRGLGETQYF; cdr3_nt: TGTGCCAGCAGCCGCGGACTAGGAGAGACCCAGTACTTC
j_call: TRBJ2-1; clone_size: -; v_call: TRBV5-1; d_call: -; cdr3_aa: CASSFGGASREQFF; cdr3_nt: TGCGCCAGCAGCTTCGGCGGGGCCTCCCGTGAGCAGTTCTTC
j_call: TRBJ1-1; clone_size: -; v_call: TRBV28; d_call: -; cdr3_aa: CASSGRGRVGFTEAFF; cdr3_nt: TGTGCCAGCAGTGGCCGAGGCAGGGTAGGATTCACTGAAGCTTTCTTT
j_call: TRBJ2-4; clone_size: -; v_call: TRBV1; d_call: -; cdr3_aa: CTSSLLAGVGGAKNIQYF; cdr3_nt: TGCACCAGCAGCCTACTAGCGGGAGTGGGGGGAGCCAAAAACATTCAGTACTTC
j_call: TRBJ2-2; clone_size: -; v_call: TRBV6-5; d_call: -; cdr3_aa: CASSPQTGGTGELFF; cdr3_nt: TGTGCCAGCAGTCCACAGACAGGTGGGACCGGGGAGCTGTTTTTT
j_call: TRBJ2-3; clone_size: once; v_call: TRBV9; d_call: -; cdr3_aa: CASSPAADTQYF; cdr3_nt: TGTGCCAGCAGCCCTGCAGCAGATACGCAGTATTTT
j_call: TRBJ2-5; clone_size: -; v_call: TRBV30; d_call: -; cdr3_aa: CAWSAGLQETQYF; cdr3_nt: TGTGCCTGGAGCGCCGGACTTCAAGAGACCCAGTACTTC
j_call: TRBJ1-6; clone_size: -; v_call: TRBV2; d_call: TRBD1; cdr3_aa: CASTLGTGVTPLHF; cdr3_nt: TGTGCCAGCACGTTAGGAACAGGGGTAACACCCCTCCACTTT
j_call: TRBJ1-6; clone_size: -; v_call: TRBV19; d_call: TRBD1; cdr3_aa: CASSPRDSSYNSPLHF; cdr3_nt: TGTGCCAGTAGTCCCCGGGACAGCTCCTATAATTCACCCCTCCACTTT
j_call: TRBJ2-2; clone_size: -; v_call: TRBV7-2; d_call: -; cdr3_aa: CASSPPPGLPPGELFF; cdr3_nt: TGTGCCAGCAGCCCACCACCGGGACTCCCTCCCGGGGAGCTGTTTTTT
j_call: TRBJ2-7; clone_size: -; v_call: TRBV28; d_call: TRBD2; cdr3_aa: CASSLLSGRYEQYF; cdr3_nt: TGTGCCAGCAGTTTACTTAGCGGGAGGTACGAGCAGTACTTC
j_call: TRBJ2-1; clone_size: -; v_call: TRBV6-2/TRBV6-3; d_call: TRBD2; cdr3_aa: CASSGGTSGRASYNEQFF; cdr3_nt: TGTGCCAGCAGTGGCGGGACTAGCGGGAGGGCCTCCTACAATGAGCAGTTCTTC
j_call: TRBJ2-2; clone_size: -; v_call: TRBV9; d_call: -; cdr3_aa: CASSFLGSSGAAGELFF; cdr3_nt: TGTGCCAGCAGCTTCCTCGGCAGTTCGGGAGCGGCCGGGGAGCTGTTTTTT
j_call: TRBJ2-1; clone_size: -; v_call: TRBV6-6; d_call: -; cdr3_aa: CASSGIRGAYNEQFF; cdr3_nt: TGTGCCAGCAGTGGAATCAGGGGGGCCTACAATGAGCAGTTCTTC
j_call: TRBJ2-3; clone_size: -; v_call: TRBV28; d_call: -; cdr3_aa: CASSLSRAKTGHADTQYF; cdr3_nt: TGTGCCAGCAGTTTAAGTAGAGCAAAAACGGGACACGCAGATACGCAGTATTTT
j_call: TRBJ1-1; clone_size: -; v_call: TRBV18; d_call: -; cdr3_aa: CASSPQGGNTEAFF; cdr3_nt: TGTGCCAGCTCACCACAAGGGGGTAACACTGAAGCTTTCTTT
j_call: TRBJ2-3; clone_size: -; v_call: TRBV11-2; d_call: TRBD2; cdr3_aa: CASSLRGLDLDTQYF; cdr3_nt: TGTGCCAGCAGCCTAAGGGGACTAGACCTAGATACGCAGTATTTT
j_call: TRBJ1-2; clone_size: -; v_call: TRBV5-1; d_call: TRBD1; cdr3_aa: CASSGTGKNYGYTF; cdr3_nt: TGCGCCAGCAGCGGGACAGGGAAGAACTATGGCTACACCTTC
j_call: TRBJ2-1; clone_size: -; v_call: TRBV4-2; d_call: -; cdr3_aa: CASSPRLVLSYNEQFF; cdr3_nt: TGTGCCAGCAGCCCTCGACTCGTTTTATCCTACAATGAGCAGTTCTTC
j_call: TRBJ2-7; clone_size: -; v_call: TRBV28; d_call: -; cdr3_aa: CASSSPGLGDYEQYF; cdr3_nt: TGTGCCAGCAGTTCTCCTGGTCTAGGGGACTACGAGCAGTACTTC
j_call: TRBJ2-4; clone_size: -; v_call: TRBV5-4; d_call: TRBD2; cdr3_aa: CASSSPGLAGLGNIQYF; cdr3_nt: TGTGCCAGCAGCTCACCGGGACTAGCGGGTCTGGGGAACATTCAGTACTTC
j_call: TRBJ2-1; clone_size: once; v_call: TRBV7-2; d_call: TRBD2; cdr3_aa: CASSTQSLGLAGAEQFF; cdr3_nt: TGTGCCAGCAGCACCCAATCCCTCGGACTAGCGGGAGCTGAGCAGTTCTTC